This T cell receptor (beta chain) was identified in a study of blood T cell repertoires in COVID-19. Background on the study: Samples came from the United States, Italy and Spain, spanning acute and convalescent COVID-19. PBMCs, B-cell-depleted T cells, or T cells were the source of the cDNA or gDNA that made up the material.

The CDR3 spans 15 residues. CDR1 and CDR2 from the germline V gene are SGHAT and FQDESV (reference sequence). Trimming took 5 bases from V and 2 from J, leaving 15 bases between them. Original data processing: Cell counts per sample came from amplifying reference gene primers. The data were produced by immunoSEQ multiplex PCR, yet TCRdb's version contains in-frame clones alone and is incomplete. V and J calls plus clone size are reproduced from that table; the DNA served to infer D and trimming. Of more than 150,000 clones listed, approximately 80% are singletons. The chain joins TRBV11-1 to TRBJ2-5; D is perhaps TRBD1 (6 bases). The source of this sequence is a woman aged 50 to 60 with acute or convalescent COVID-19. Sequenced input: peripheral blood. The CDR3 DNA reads TGTGCCAGCAGCCGACCACAGGGTGGGCAAGAGACCCAGTACTTC. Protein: CASSRPQGGQETQYF.